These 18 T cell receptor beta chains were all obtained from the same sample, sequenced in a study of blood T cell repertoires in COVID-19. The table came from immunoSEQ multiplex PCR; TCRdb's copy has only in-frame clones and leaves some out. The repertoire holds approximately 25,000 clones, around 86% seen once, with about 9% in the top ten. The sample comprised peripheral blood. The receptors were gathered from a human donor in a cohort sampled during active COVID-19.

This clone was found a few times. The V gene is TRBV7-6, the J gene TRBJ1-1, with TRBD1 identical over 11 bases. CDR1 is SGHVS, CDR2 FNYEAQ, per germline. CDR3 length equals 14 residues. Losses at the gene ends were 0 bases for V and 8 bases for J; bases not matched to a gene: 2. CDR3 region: CASSLADRGREAFF. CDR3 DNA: TGTGCCAGCAGCTTAGCGGACAGGGGGCGCGAAGCTTTCTTT.

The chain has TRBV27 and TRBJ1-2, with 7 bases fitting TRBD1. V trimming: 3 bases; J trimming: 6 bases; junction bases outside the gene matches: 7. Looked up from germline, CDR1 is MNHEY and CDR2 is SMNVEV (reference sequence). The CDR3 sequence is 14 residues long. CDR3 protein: CASSFLGGGHGYTF. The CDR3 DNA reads TGTGCCAGCAGTTTCCTAGGGGGCGGCCATGGCTACACCTTC.

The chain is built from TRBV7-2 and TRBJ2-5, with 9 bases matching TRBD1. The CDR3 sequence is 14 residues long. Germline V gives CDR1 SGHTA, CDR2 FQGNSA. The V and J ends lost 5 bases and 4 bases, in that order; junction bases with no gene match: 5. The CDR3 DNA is TGTGCCAGCAGCCCGACAGGGGGAATAGAGACCCAGTACTTC. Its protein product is CASSPTGGIETQYF.

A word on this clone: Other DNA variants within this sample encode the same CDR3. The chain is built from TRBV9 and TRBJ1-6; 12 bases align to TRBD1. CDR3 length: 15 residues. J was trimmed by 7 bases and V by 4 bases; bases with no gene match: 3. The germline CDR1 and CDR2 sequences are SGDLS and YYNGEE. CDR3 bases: TGTGCCAGCAGCCTTGGGACAGGGGGCAATTCACCCCTCCACTTT. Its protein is CASSLGTGGNSPLHF.

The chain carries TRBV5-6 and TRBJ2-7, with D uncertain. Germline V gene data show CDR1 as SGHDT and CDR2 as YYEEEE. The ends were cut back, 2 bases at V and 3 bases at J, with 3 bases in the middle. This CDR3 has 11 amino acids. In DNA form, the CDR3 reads TGTGCCAGCAGCTTTCTCTACGAGCAGTACTTC. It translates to CASSFLYEQYF.

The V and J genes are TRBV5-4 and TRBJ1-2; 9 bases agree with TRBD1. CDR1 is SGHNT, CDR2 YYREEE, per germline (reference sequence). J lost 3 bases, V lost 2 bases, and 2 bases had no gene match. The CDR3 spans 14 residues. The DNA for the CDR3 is TGTGCCAGCAGCTTCGGGGACAGGGACTATGGCTACACCTTC. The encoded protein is CASSFGDRDYGYTF.

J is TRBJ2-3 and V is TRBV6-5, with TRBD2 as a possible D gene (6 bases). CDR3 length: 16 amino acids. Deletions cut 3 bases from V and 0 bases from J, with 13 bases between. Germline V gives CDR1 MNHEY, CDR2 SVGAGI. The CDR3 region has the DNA TGTGCCAGCAGTTATGTCGGGCGGGGCAGCACAGATACGCAGTATTTT. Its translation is CASSYVGRGSTDTQYF.

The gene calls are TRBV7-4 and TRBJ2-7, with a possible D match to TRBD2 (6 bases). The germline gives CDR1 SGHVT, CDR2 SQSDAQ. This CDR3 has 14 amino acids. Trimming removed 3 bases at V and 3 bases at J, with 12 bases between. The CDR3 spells CASSFRGRFYEQYF. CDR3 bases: TGTGCCAGCAGCTTTAGAGGGAGGTTCTACGAGCAGTACTTC.

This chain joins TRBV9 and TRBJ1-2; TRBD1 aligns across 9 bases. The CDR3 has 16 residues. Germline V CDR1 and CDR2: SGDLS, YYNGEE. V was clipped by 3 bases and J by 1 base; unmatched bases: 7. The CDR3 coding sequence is TGTGCCAGCAGCGGAGCGGGACAGGGCCTTAACTATGGCTACACCTTC. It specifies CASSGAGQGLNYGYTF. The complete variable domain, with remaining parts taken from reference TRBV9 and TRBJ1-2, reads DSGVTQTPKHLITATGQRVTLRCSPRSGDLSVYWYQQSLDQGLQFLIQYYNGEERAKGNILERFSAQQFPDLHSELNLSSLELGDSALYFCASSGAGQGLNYGYTFGSGTRLTVV.

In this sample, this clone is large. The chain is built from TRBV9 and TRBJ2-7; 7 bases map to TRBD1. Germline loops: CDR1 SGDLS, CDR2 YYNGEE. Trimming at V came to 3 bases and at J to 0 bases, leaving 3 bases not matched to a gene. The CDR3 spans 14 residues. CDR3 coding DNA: TGTGCCAGCAGCGGCAGGGGGAACTCCTACGAGCAGTACTTC. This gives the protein CASSGRGNSYEQYF.

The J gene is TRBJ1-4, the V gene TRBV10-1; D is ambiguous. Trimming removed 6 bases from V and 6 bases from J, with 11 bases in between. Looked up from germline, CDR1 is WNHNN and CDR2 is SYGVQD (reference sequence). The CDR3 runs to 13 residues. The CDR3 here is CASSQAHHEKLFF. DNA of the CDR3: TGCGCCAGCAGCCAAGCGCACCATGAAAAACTGTTTTTT.

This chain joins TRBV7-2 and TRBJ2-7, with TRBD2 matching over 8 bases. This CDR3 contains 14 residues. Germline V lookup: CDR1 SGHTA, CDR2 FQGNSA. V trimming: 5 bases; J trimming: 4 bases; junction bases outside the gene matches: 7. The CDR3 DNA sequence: TGTGCCAGCAGCCCCTGGACTAGCCGGTACGAGCAGTACTTC. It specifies CASSPWTSRYEQYF.

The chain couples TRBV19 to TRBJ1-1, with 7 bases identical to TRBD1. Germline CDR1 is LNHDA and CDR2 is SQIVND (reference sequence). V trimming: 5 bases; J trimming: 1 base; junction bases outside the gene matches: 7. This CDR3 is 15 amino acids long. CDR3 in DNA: TGTGCCAGTAGTCCAAATAGACAGGGGAACACTGAAGCTTTCTTT. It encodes CASSPNRQGNTEAFF. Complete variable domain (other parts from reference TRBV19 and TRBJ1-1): DGGITQSPKYLFRKEGQNVTLSCEQNLNHDAMYWYRQDPGQGLRLIYYSQIVNDFQKGDIAEGYSVSREKKESFPLTVTSAQKNPTAFYLCASSPNRQGNTEAFFGQGTRLTVV.

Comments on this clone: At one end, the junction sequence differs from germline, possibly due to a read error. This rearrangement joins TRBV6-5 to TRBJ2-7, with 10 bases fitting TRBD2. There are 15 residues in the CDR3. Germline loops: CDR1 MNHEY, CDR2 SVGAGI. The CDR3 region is CASSYGGTSALTPHF. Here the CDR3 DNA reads TGTGCCAGCAGTTATGGCGGGACTAGCGCCTTGACTCCCCACTTC.

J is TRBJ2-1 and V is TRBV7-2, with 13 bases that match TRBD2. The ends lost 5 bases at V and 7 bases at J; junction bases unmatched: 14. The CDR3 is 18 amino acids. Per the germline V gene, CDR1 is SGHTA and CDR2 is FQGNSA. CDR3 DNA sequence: TGTGCCAGCAGCCCGGACCCACTAGCGGGAGGGCCAGTGAATGAGCAGTTCTTC. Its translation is CASSPDPLAGGPVNEQFF.

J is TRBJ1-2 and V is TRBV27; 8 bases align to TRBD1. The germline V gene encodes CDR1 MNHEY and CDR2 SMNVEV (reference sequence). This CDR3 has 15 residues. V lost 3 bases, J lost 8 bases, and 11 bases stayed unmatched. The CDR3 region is CASSLLGQAKVGYTF. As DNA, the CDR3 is TGTGCCAGCAGTTTGTTGGGACAGGCTAAAGTAGGCTACACCTTC.

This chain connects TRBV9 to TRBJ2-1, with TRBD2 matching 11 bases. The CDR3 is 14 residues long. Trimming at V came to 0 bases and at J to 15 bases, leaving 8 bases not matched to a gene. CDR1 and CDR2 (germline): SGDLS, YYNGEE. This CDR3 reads CASSVGGSGGGMFF. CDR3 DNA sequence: TGTGCCAGCAGCGTAGGCGGTAGCGGGGGGGGGATGTTCTTC.

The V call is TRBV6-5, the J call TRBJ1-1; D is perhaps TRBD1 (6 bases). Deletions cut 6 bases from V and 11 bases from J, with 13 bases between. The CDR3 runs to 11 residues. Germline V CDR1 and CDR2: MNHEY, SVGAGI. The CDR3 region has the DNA TGTGCCAGCAGCAACAGGGCCGAGGCTTTCTTT. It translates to CASSNRAEAFF.